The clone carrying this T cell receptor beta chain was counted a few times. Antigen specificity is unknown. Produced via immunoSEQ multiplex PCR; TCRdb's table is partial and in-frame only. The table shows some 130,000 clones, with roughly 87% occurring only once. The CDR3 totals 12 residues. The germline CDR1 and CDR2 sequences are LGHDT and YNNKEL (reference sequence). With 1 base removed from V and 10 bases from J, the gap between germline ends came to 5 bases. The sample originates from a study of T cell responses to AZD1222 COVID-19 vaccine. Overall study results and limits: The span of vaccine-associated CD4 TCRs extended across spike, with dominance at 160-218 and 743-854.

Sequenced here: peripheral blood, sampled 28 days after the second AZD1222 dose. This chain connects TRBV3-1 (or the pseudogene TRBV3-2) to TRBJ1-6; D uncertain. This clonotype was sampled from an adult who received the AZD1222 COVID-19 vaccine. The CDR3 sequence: CASSQAGSPLHF. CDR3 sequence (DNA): TGTGCCAGCAGCCAAGCTGGGTCACCCCTCCACTTT.